This T cell receptor (beta chain) comes out of a study of cytomegalovirus exposure and HLA in healthy donors. Broader study findings: In a later analysis, a missense DCLRE1C variant was linked to TCR beta V- and J-gene trimming. In an earlier analysis, about 87% or about 30%: the productive usage of most TCR beta V segments. Sequence variants that were highly shared formed a cluster that was likely a sequencing artifact.

A multiplex PCR was run with 60 Vbeta primers and 13 Jbeta primers. Clones were sequenced by immunoSEQ multiplex PCR, and TCRdb holds only the in-frame ones, with some missing. The sample includes 200,000 to 300,000 clones, almost 85% of them seen just once. Germline loops: CDR1 SGHVS, CDR2 FNYEAQ. V was pared by 1 base and J by 2 bases, with 17 bases between. The CDR3 has 17 amino acids. Regarding this clone: Its antigen remains unknown.

What was sequenced was PBMCs. The source of this sequence is a woman aged 40 to 49 in good health and CMV-seropositive. The gene calls are TRBV7-6 and TRBJ2-5; possibly TRBD2 for D (7 bases). This CDR3 is CASSLGGPRGGQETQYF. CDR3 nucleotides: TGTGCCAGCAGCTTAGGAGGTCCGAGGGGGGGGCAAGAGACCCAGTACTTC.